Each of the 18 T cell receptor beta chains below was sequenced from the same sample in a study of memory CD4+ T cells and cytomegalovirus serostatus. Repertoires were generated with immunoSEQ multiplex PCR, while TCRdb's copy carries only in-frame clones and drops some. The sample has 50,000 to 75,000 clones; roughly 80% are singletons. The sort gate was single viable CD3+CD4+CD8-CD45RO+ cells for memory CD4+ T cells. Sequencing was performed on memory CD4+ T cells from blood. The origin of the receptors is an adult in good health and CMV-seronegative.

The chain links TRBV29-1 to TRBJ1-5; D possibly corresponds to TRBD1 (5 bases). There are 16 residues in the CDR3. V was trimmed by 2 bases and J by 4 bases, leaving 18 bases between them. Germline CDR1 reads SQVTM; CDR2 reads ANQGSEA. CDR3 protein: CSVELMTEVENQPQHF. The CDR3 nucleotides are TGCAGCGTTGAATTGATGACAGAGGTGGAAAATCAGCCCCAGCATTTT.

The chain has TRBV30 and TRBJ2-1, with D maybe TRBD2 (6 bases). V dropped 4 bases and J dropped 1 base, with 11 bases sitting between them. There are 14 residues in the CDR3. Germline CDR1 is GTSNPN and CDR2 is SVGIG (reference sequence). The CDR3 nucleotides are TGTGCCTGGACCATCAGCGGGTCCTACAATGAGCAGTTCTTC. Residues: CAWTISGSYNEQFF.

This clone was recorded once. V usage is TRBV6-6 and J usage is TRBJ2-7; tentative D call: TRBD1 (7 bases). V was trimmed by 2 bases and J by 4 bases, leaving 15 bases between them. Looked up from germline, CDR1 is MNHNY and CDR2 is SVGAGI (reference sequence). The CDR3 sequence is 15 residues long. The DNA for the CDR3 is TGTGCCAGCAGTTACAGCGTCGCAGGGGGGTACGAGCAGTACTTC. Translated: CASSYSVAGGYEQYF.

V and J are TRBV11-3 and TRBJ2-5; D is unclear. CDR1 and CDR2 from the germline V gene are SGHNT and YENEEA. V was cut by 1 base and J by 2 bases, with 5 bases left in between. The CDR3 sequence is 13 residues long. The CDR3 is CASSLGIQETQYF. CDR3 DNA: TGTGCCAGCAGCTTAGGGATACAAGAGACCCAGTACTTC. Using reference TRBV11-3 and TRBJ2-5 for the parts outside the CDR3, the full variable domain is EAGVVQSPRYKIIEKKQPVAFWCNPISGHNTLYWYLQNLGQGPELLIRYENEEAVDDSQLPKDRFSAERLKGVDSTLKIQPAELGDSAVYLCASSLGIQETQYFGPGTRLLVL.

The V call is TRBV27, the J call TRBJ1-5; D is possibly TRBD1 (6 bases). Trimming pared 4 bases from V and 5 bases from J, leaving 18 bases between. Per germline, CDR1 MNHEY and CDR2 SMNVEV (reference sequence). The CDR3 has 16 residues. The CDR3 sequence is CASSSPLQGLDQPQHF. The DNA of the CDR3 is TGTGCCAGCAGTTCGCCCTTACAGGGCTTGGATCAGCCCCAGCATTTT.

The chain employs TRBV27 and TRBJ1-1, with D perhaps matching TRBD1 (6 bases). The ends were cut back, 5 bases at V and 4 bases at J, with 20 bases in the middle. The germline gives CDR1 MNHEY, CDR2 SMNVEV (reference sequence). This CDR3 contains 16 residues. CDR3 nucleotides: TGTGCCAGCAGTCCCCGGGGGGGGGCGACAGGCACTGAAGCTTTCTTT. Protein: CASSPRGGATGTEAFF.

This rearrangement joins TRBV29-1 to TRBJ2-4, with D possibly TRBD1 on 6 matching bases. The CDR3 is 14 amino acids. The germline gives CDR1 SQVTM, CDR2 ANQGSEA. V lost 7 bases and J 0 bases, leaving 13 bases between the germline ends. Here the CDR3 DNA reads TGCAGCGCCGGTACAGGGATAGCCAAAAACATTCAGTACTTC. Its translation is CSAGTGIAKNIQYF.

This clone showed up just once. A junction boundary mismatches the germline segment, possibly from a read error. The chain has TRBV7-3 and TRBJ2-3; D not certain. The CDR3 runs to 13 residues. Germline lookup yields CDR1 SGHTA and CDR2 FQGTGA. The CDR3 loop reads CASSLTQTDMQYF. CDR3 coding DNA: TGTGCCAGCAGCTTAACCCAAACAGATATGCAGTATTTT. Filled out from reference TRBV7-3 and TRBJ2-3, the complete variable domain reads GAGVSQTPSNKVTEKGKYVELRCDPISGHTALYWYRQSLGQGPEFLIYFQGTGAADDSGLPNDRFFAVRPEGSVSTLKIQRTERGDSAVYLCASSLTQTDMQYFGPGTRLTVL.

This clone showed up many times. The J gene is TRBJ2-1, the V gene TRBV11-1; TRBD2 agrees at 10 bases. V shed 6 bases and J 0 bases; nucleotides not matched to a gene: 2. This CDR3 contains 15 residues. Germline CDR1 and CDR2: SGHAT and FQDESV (reference sequence). DNA of the CDR3: TGTGCCAGCAGTTCTAGCGGGAGCTCCTACAATGAGCAGTTCTTC. It yields the protein CASSSSGSSYNEQFF.

The chain uses TRBV6-5 and TRBJ1-1; TRBD1 aligns across 8 bases. This CDR3 spans 14 amino acids. CDR1 and CDR2 from the germline V gene are MNHEY and SVGAGI. V shed 5 bases and J 4 bases; nucleotides not matched to a gene: 6. The CDR3 reads CASSTGGSVTEAFF. Written as DNA, the CDR3 is TGTGCCAGCAGTACAGGGGGGAGCGTCACTGAAGCTTTCTTT.

V and J are TRBV28 and TRBJ1-1; D not resolved. Germline V gene data show CDR1 as MDHEN and CDR2 as SYDVKM. The CDR3 sequence is 15 residues long. The V end was cut by 5 bases, the J end by 2 bases, with 15 bases between. CDR3: CASSILLPFNTEAFF. As DNA, the CDR3 is TGTGCCAGCAGTATCCTATTGCCTTTTAACACTGAAGCTTTCTTT.

V gene TRBV29-1 combines with J gene TRBJ1-1, with D hard to call. Germline-derived CDR1 and CDR2 are SQVTM and ANQGSEA. Trimming took 6 bases from V and 3 from J, leaving 11 bases between them. The CDR3 is made up of 12 amino acids. Written as DNA, the CDR3 is TGCAGCGTCCGGAGGCGGGACACTGAAGCTTTCTTT. Translating it yields CSVRRRDTEAFF.

The chain joins TRBV2 to TRBJ2-5; 8 nucleotides align to TRBD1. The CDR3 is made up of 17 amino acids. V shed 2 bases and J 4 bases; nucleotides not matched to a gene: 12. Germline assignment: CDR1 SNHLY and CDR2 FYNNEI. CDR3 protein: CASSEQPPGGRGETQYF. The CDR3 DNA is TGTGCCAGCAGTGAACAACCGCCAGGGGGCCGGGGAGAGACCCAGTACTTC.

This clone has only a few counts. The genes are TRBV14 and TRBJ1-6; no definite D call. The germline CDR1 and CDR2 sequences are SGHDN and FVKESK. Deletions cut 0 bases from V and 6 bases from J, with 6 bases between. The CDR3 spans 14 residues. The CDR3 is CASSQEAANSPLHF. The CDR3 DNA reads TGTGCCAGCAGCCAAGAGGCAGCTAATTCACCCCTCCACTTT.

The J gene is TRBJ2-7, the V gene TRBV29-1; 8 positions match TRBD2. This CDR3 is built from 13 residues. CDR1 and CDR2 (germline): SQVTM, ANQGSEA. V lost 5 bases, J lost 6 bases, and 9 bases stayed unmatched. The CDR3: CSVPGGASREQYF. In nucleotides, the CDR3 is TGCAGCGTTCCCGGGGGGGCGAGTCGCGAGCAGTACTTC.

This clone was counted a single time. The rearrangement joins TRBV5-1 to TRBJ1-2; weak D call: TRBD1 (6 bases). This CDR3 is 17 amino acids long. V lost 0 bases to trimming and J lost 4 bases, with 19 bases between them. Germline-derived CDR1 and CDR2 are SGHRS and YFSETQ. The DNA for the CDR3 is TGCGCCAGCAGCTTGGATCCCTCACGGGGGCGCCTCTATGGCTACACCTTC. Amino acids: CASSLDPSRGRLYGYTF.

The chain combines TRBV2 with TRBJ1-3; D might be TRBD1 (6 bases). V was shortened by 3 bases and J by 1 base, with 13 bases between the two germline ends. This CDR3 is built from 16 residues. Germline V gene sequence: CDR1 SNHLY, CDR2 FYNNEI. The CDR3 loop reads CASSDWGPRSGNTIYF. In DNA form, the CDR3 reads TGTGCCAGCAGTGACTGGGGGCCAAGGTCTGGAAACACCATATATTTT.

V gene TRBV29-1 combines with J gene TRBJ1-1; D ambiguous. V dropped 4 bases and J dropped 1 base, with 13 bases sitting between them. Germline V gene lookup returns CDR1 SQVTM and CDR2 ANQGSEA. The length of the CDR3 is 14 residues. CDR3 residues: CSVGYRAGNTEAFF. The CDR3 nucleotides read TGCAGCGTTGGATATCGGGCGGGGAACACTGAAGCTTTCTTT.